Below, 7 T cell receptor beta chains from the same sample are listed, as sequenced in a study of early T cells in non-severe SARS-CoV-2 infection. TCRdb re-analysed the 5' RACE reads in MiXCR, keeping a single row per CDR3 protein. The repertoire holds 84,000 or so distinct CDR3 sequences, with around 10% as singletons. Sample: whole blood. The receptors originated from an adult who was a healthcare worker with PCR-confirmed SARS-CoV-2 infection or an uninfected control (not recorded which).

At least ten counts were recorded for this clonotype. The V and J genes are TRBV3-1 and TRBJ1-6, with a weak D call TRBD1 (5 bases). Germline CDR1 and CDR2: LGHDT and YNNKEL (reference sequence). The CDR3 spans 16 residues. V was clipped by 1 base and J by 10 bases, with 17 bases between them. The CDR3 region has the DNA TGTGCCAGCAGCCAAGGGGGCGCGGGGAACCGCTCACCCCTCCACTTT. Translation: CASSQGGAGNRSPLHF.

The sample holds many counts of this clonotype. V and J are TRBV18 and TRBJ2-5, with D perhaps being TRBD1 or TRBD2 (5 bases each). The CDR3 is 15 amino acids. V was clipped by 3 bases and J by 4 bases, with 15 bases between them. The germline gives CDR1 KGHSH, CDR2 LQKENI. The CDR3 loop reads CASSPTWGYGETQYF. CDR3 sequence (DNA): TGTGCCAGCTCACCCACATGGGGGTACGGAGAGACCCAGTACTTC.

The rearrangement links TRBV20-1 to TRBJ2-3, with D perhaps assigned TRBD1 or TRBD2 (6 bases each). Germline assignment: CDR1 DFQATT and CDR2 SNEGSKA (reference sequence). CDR3 length equals 14 residues. CDR3 nucleotide sequence: TGCAGCGCCCCCGCCTGGGGGGCCGGAGATACGCAGTATTTT. Its protein is CSAPAWGAGDTQYF.

This clonotype was detected ten times or more. The V and J genes are TRBV15 and TRBJ2-3; D is unclear. Germline-derived CDR1 and CDR2 are LNHNV and YYDKDF (reference sequence). Deletions cut 1 base from V and 0 bases from J, with 11 bases between. The CDR3 is 16 residues long. CDR3 sequence (DNA): TGTGCCACCAGCAGAGGGGCAGGCTTTAGCACAGATACGCAGTATTTT. Translating gives CATSRGAGFSTDTQYF.

The V and J genes are TRBV27 and TRBJ2-7, with 8 bases that match TRBD2. The V segment lost 6 bases and the J segment 6 bases; nucleotides outside the gene matches: 13. CDR3 length: 15 residues. CDR1 is MNHEY and CDR2 is SMNVEV in the germline V gene (reference sequence). The CDR3 is CASSLREGWSREQYF. The CDR3 nucleotides are TGTGCCAGCAGCCTCCGGGAGGGCTGGTCACGCGAGCAGTACTTC.

This clonotype appeared a few times. CDR3: CASSAQETGELFF. CDR3 bases: TGTGCCAGCAGCGCCCAGGAGACCGGGGAGCTGTTTTTT. The chain recombines TRBV2 with TRBJ2-2; D ambiguous. V was cut by 6 bases and J by 5 bases, with 10 bases left in between. There are 13 residues in the CDR3. Per the germline V gene, CDR1 is SNHLY and CDR2 is FYNNEI.

This clonotype was recorded at least ten times. V usage is TRBV12-3 or TRBV12-4 and J usage is TRBJ1-5; D is ambiguous. The CDR3 is 16 amino acids. V dropped 6 bases and J dropped 4 bases, with 19 bases sitting between them. As DNA, the CDR3 is TGTGCCAGCAGCCGAGCGATCGGACCGGGTAATCAGCCCCAGCATTTT. It translates to CASSRAIGPGNQPQHF.